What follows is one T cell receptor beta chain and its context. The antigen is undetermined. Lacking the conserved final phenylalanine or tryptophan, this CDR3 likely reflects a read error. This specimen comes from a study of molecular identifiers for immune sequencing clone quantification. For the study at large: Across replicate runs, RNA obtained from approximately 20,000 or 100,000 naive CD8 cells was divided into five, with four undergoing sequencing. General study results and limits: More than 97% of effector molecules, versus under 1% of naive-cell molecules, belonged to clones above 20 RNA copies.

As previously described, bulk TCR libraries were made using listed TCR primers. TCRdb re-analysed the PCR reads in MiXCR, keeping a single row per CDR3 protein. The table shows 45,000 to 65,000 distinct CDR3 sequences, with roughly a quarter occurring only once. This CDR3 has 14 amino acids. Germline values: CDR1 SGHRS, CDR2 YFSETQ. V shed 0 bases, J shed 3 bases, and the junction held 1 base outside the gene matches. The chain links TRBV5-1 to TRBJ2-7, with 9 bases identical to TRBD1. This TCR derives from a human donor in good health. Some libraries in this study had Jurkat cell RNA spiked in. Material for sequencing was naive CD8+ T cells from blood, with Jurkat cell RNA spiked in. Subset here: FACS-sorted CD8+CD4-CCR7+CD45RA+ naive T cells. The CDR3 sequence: CASSLGTGVYEQYS. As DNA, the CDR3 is TGCGCCAGCAGCTTGGGGACAGGGGTCTACGAGCAGTACTCC.